These 28 T cell receptor beta chains originate from one sample sequenced in a study of cytomegalovirus exposure and HLA in healthy donors (dated by TCRdb to about 2017). Libraries were made using the immunoSEQ multiplex PCR assay. For the multiplex PCR, a mixture combining 60 forward primers for TCR Vbeta segments and 13 reverse primers for TCR Jbeta segments was used. Held by TCRdb, this immuneACCESS table contains in-frame sequences only and omits some clones. Under half of the omission traces to an unresolved V gene where checked; the cause of the rest is unknown. Recorded for this sample are some 190,000 clones; around 67% of them occurred a single time. Roughly 2.8% of the sample goes to the ten largest clones. Specimen: PBMCs. The receptors here all came from a woman in her thirties in good health and CMV-seropositive.

The gene calls are TRBV6-5 and TRBJ2-7; TRBD2 matches at 12 bases. This CDR3 has 15 residues. J lost 2 bases, V lost 6 bases, and 5 bases had no gene match. Per the germline V gene, CDR1 is MNHEY and CDR2 is SVGAGI. In DNA, the CDR3 is TGTGCCAGCAGCTCCGGACTAGCGGGACCCTACGAGCAGTACTTC. Protein product: CASSSGLAGPYEQYF.

The V gene is TRBV7-9, the J gene TRBJ2-1; perhaps TRBD1 as D (5 bases). CDR3 length: 16 residues. With 3 bases removed from V and 5 bases from J, the gap between germline ends came to 17 bases. Germline V gives CDR1 SEHNR, CDR2 FQNEAQ (reference sequence). CDR3 sequence reads: CASSFWQGWTHNEQFF. CDR3 DNA: TGTGCCAGCAGCTTTTGGCAGGGTTGGACACACAATGAGCAGTTCTTC.

V usage is TRBV28 and J usage is TRBJ2-2, with D possibly matching TRBD2 (6 bases). The V and J ends lost 5 bases and 2 bases respectively, with 15 bases between them. The CDR3 covers 16 residues. CDR1 is MDHEN and CDR2 is SYDVKM in the germline V gene. CDR3 DNA: TGTGCCAGCAGTCCCCTAGGTAGCGGAAACACCGGGGAGCTGTTTTTT. This sequence encodes CASSPLGSGNTGELFF.

The chain links TRBV6-5 to TRBJ2-1, with TRBD1 as a possible D gene (6 bases). CDR1 MNHEY and CDR2 SVGAGI come from the germline V gene. V was trimmed by 4 bases and J by 5 bases, leaving 12 bases between them. There are 14 residues in the CDR3. The CDR3: CASSSRRTDNEQFF. The CDR3 coding sequence is TGTGCCAGCAGTTCTCGACGGACAGACAATGAGCAGTTCTTC.

This clone came up a few times. The chain employs TRBV4-1 and TRBJ1-1, with 8 bases fitting TRBD1. This CDR3 spans 17 amino acids. The V segment lost 0 bases and the J segment 5 bases; nucleotides outside the gene matches: 11. Germline V CDR1 and CDR2: MGHRA, YSYEKL. The CDR3 loop is CASSQDRWQGAKTEAFF. The CDR3 nucleotides read TGCGCCAGCAGCCAAGATCGCTGGCAGGGGGCGAAGACTGAAGCTTTCTTT.

V usage is TRBV27 and J usage is TRBJ2-7; TRBD1 is a possible D gene (5 bases). CDR3 size: 14 residues. Germline V lookup: CDR1 MNHEY, CDR2 SMNVEV (reference sequence). Trimming removed 2 bases from V and 4 bases from J, with 12 bases in between. This chain's CDR3 is CASSLGQGSYEQYF. The CDR3 DNA sequence: TGTGCCAGCAGTTTAGGGCAGGGTAGTTACGAGCAGTACTTC.

The rearrangement uses TRBV28 and TRBJ1-6; 9 nucleotides match TRBD1. Germline V gene lookup returns CDR1 MDHEN and CDR2 SYDVKM. V dropped 3 bases and J dropped 7; count of bases not matched to a gene: 4. This CDR3 is built from 15 residues. CDR3: CASSLYRGQNSPLHF. For the CDR3, the DNA is TGTGCCAGCAGTTTGTACAGGGGGCAAAATTCACCCCTCCACTTT.

Worth noting for this clone: In the same sample, other DNA sequences code for this CDR3. The V call is TRBV10-1, the J call TRBJ2-7; 7 positions match TRBD2. This CDR3 region has 16 residues. J was trimmed by 1 base and V by 5 bases; bases with no gene match: 11. Germline assignment: CDR1 WNHNN and CDR2 SYGVQD (reference sequence). The CDR3 DNA reads as TGCGCCAGCAGTATTGGACTAGTAGGGAGGTCCTACGAGCAGTACTTC. It translates to CASSIGLVGRSYEQYF.

The chain has TRBV2 and TRBJ2-7; D gene unclear. V was trimmed by 3 bases and J by 2 bases, leaving 2 bases between them. Germline V gene data show CDR1 as SNHLY and CDR2 as FYNNEI. CDR3 length: 11 amino acids. The CDR3 sequence is CASSDTYEQYF. In nucleotides, the CDR3 is TGTGCCAGCAGTGACACCTACGAGCAGTACTTC. The whole variable domain, remainder taken from reference TRBV2 and TRBJ2-7, is EPEVTQTPSHQVTQMGQEVILRCVPISNHLYFYWYRQILGQKVEFLVSFYNNEISEKSEIFDDQFSVERPDGSNFTLKIRSTKLEDSAMYFCASSDTYEQYFGPGTRLTVT.

The chain couples TRBV28 to TRBJ2-3; 11 nucleotides match TRBD2. This CDR3 is built from 18 residues. V lost 4 bases, J lost 6 bases, and 15 bases stayed unmatched. The germline CDR1 and CDR2 sequences are MDHEN and SYDVKM. The CDR3 here is CASSSEPGLAGPTDTQYF. In DNA form, the CDR3 reads TGTGCCAGCAGTTCCGAACCCGGACTAGCGGGTCCCACCGATACGCAGTATTTT. The full variable domain, with the rest looked up from reference TRBV28 and TRBJ2-3, is DVKVTQSSRYLVKRTGEKVFLECVQDMDHENMFWYRQDPGLGLRLIYFSYDVKMKEKGDIPEGYSVSREKKERFSLILESASTNQTSMYLCASSSEPGLAGPTDTQYFGPGTRLTVL.

The chain carries TRBV19 and TRBJ1-2; D gene uncertain. Between the trimmed V and J ends, which lost 0 bases and 4 bases, there was a span of 15 bases. CDR1 is LNHDA and CDR2 is SQIVND in the germline V gene (reference sequence). The CDR3 loop spans 16 amino acids. The chain's CDR3 is CASSIEPAVILYGYTF. The CDR3 nucleotides are TGTGCCAGTAGTATAGAACCCGCGGTCATCCTCTATGGCTACACCTTC.

This rearrangement joins TRBV7-9 to TRBJ2-5, with 7 positions matching TRBD2. This CDR3 comprises 15 residues. Germline assignment: CDR1 SEHNR and CDR2 FQNEAQ (reference sequence). With 6 bases clipped from V and 5 bases from J, the junction kept 12 bases outside the gene matches. The CDR3: CASSGKRDPTETQYF. The CDR3 region has the DNA TGTGCCAGCAGTGGTAAGCGGGATCCAACGGAGACCCAGTACTTC.

The rearrangement joins TRBV11-2 to TRBJ2-2, with no clear D. The germline V and J ends were trimmed by 7 bases and 1 base, with 7 bases remaining between them. The CDR3 is 13 residues long. Per germline, CDR1 SGHAT and CDR2 FQNNGV. CDR3 residues: CASKRRNTGELFF. In nucleotides, the CDR3 is TGTGCCAGCAAACGGAGGAACACCGGGGAGCTGTTTTTT.

The chain combines TRBV19 with TRBJ2-7, with 7 bases lining up with TRBD1. Germline assignment: CDR1 LNHDA and CDR2 SQIVND (reference sequence). The length of the CDR3 is 13 residues. V shed 7 bases and J 1 base; nucleotides not matched to a gene: 4. In DNA, the CDR3 is TGTGCCAGTACCCCAGGGGGATCCTACGAGCAGTACTTC. It yields the protein CASTPGGSYEQYF.

This rearrangement joins TRBV13 to TRBJ1-1; D remains unclear. V shed 5 bases and J shed 0 bases, with 13 bases lying between them. This CDR3 has 15 amino acids. The germline CDR1 and CDR2 sequences are PRHDT and FYEKMQ (reference sequence). The CDR3 bases are TGTGCCAGCAGCGCCGGGTCTCGCCTGAACACTGAAGCTTTCTTT. Amino acid sequence: CASSAGSRLNTEAFF.

This clone was recorded only once. The chain couples TRBV27 to TRBJ2-7; the match to TRBD2 covers 8 bases. Germline V CDR1 and CDR2: MNHEY, SMNVEV (reference sequence). The V and J ends lost 0 bases and 0 bases, in that order; junction bases with no gene match: 4. The CDR3 is made up of 16 amino acids. The CDR3 nucleotides read TGTGCCAGCAGTTTATCTGGCGGGAGGCCCTCCTACGAGCAGTACTTC. Residues: CASSLSGGRPSYEQYF.

This chain links TRBV7-9 with TRBJ2-5, with D perhaps TRBD2 (7 bases). The DNA end is a closer match to TRBJ2-7, so the J assignment may be wrong. CDR1 SEHNR and CDR2 FQNEAQ come from the germline V gene (reference sequence). The CDR3 contains 16 residues. This CDR3 is CASTTPGAGVPYEQYF. The CDR3 nucleotides are TGTGCCAGCACCACCCCGGGGGCGGGAGTACCCTACGAGCAGTACTTC.

Written as DNA, the CDR3 is TGCGCCAGCAGCCAAGTCGTGCTCGGTACCTACAATGAGCAGTTCTTC. Its translation: CASSQVVLGTYNEQFF. This chain joins TRBV4-1 and TRBJ2-1; the D is unclear. Germline V lookup: CDR1 MGHRA, CDR2 YSYEKL. V gave up 1 base and J gave up 2 bases, with 12 bases separating them. The CDR3 consists of 16 residues.

V gene TRBV7-6 combines with J gene TRBJ1-1; D is undetermined. Trimming removed 0 bases at V and 4 bases at J, with 15 bases between. The CDR3 is 16 amino acids. Germline CDR1 and CDR2: SGHVS and FNYEAQ. The CDR3 region is CASSLARSGGSTEAFF. The CDR3 nucleotides are TGTGCCAGCAGCTTAGCGCGCTCAGGAGGGAGCACTGAAGCTTTCTTT.

V gene TRBV6-5 combines with J gene TRBJ2-4, with D possibly being TRBD2 (7 bases). CDR1 is MNHEY and CDR2 is SVGAGI in the germline V gene. V lost 7 bases and J 7 bases, leaving 17 bases between the germline ends. This CDR3 is built from 14 residues. The CDR3 region is CASTSRGGHNIQYF. The CDR3 coding sequence is TGTGCCAGCACTTCGAGGGGGGGACACAACATTCAGTACTTC.

This clone was observed a few times. This chain connects TRBV28 to TRBJ2-7; 16 bases agree with TRBD2. V was pared by 11 bases and J by 0 bases, with 7 bases of the junction left unmatched. Germline V CDR1 and CDR2: MDHEN, SYDVKM. The CDR3 is made up of 16 amino acids. In nucleotides, the CDR3 is TGTGCCGCCTGGGGACTAGCGGGAGGGAGCTCCTACGAGCAGTACTTC. It specifies CAAWGLAGGSSYEQYF.

The chain uses TRBV29-1 and TRBJ1-1; 9 bases line up with TRBD1. CDR1 is SQVTM and CDR2 is ANQGSEA in the germline V gene. The CDR3 sequence is 12 residues long. Trimming took 6 bases from V and 4 from J; bases not matched to a gene: 3. The CDR3 DNA is TGCAGCGTAGGGACAGGGAGCACTGAAGCTTTCTTT. Its protein product is CSVGTGSTEAFF.

CDR3 protein: CASSPSGNQPQHF. The DNA for the CDR3 is TGTGCCAGCAGCCCCTCGGGCAATCAGCCCCAGCATTTT. The chain couples TRBV25-1 to TRBJ1-5; D ambiguous. Germline V CDR1 and CDR2: MGHDK, SYGVNS. Trimming pared 6 bases from V and 2 bases from J, leaving 8 bases between. The CDR3 contains 13 residues.

J is TRBJ2-7 and V is TRBV7-2; unclear D gene. Germline values: CDR1 SGHTA, CDR2 FQGNSA. The V end lost 4 bases, the J end lost 3 bases, and 13 bases lay between the germline ends. The CDR3 totals 14 residues. CDR3 in amino acids: CASSYDFSDYEQYF. CDR3 sequence (DNA): TGTGCCAGCAGCTACGACTTCTCGGACTACGAGCAGTACTTC.

The chain has TRBV28 and TRBJ2-1, with TRBD2 matching 8 bases. The CDR3 has 17 residues. The V and J ends lost 6 bases and 2 bases, in that order; junction bases with no gene match: 12. CDR1 MDHEN and CDR2 SYDVKM come from the germline V gene. CDR3 DNA sequence: TGTGCCAGCAGGGGAGTAGGCGGGAGGACGACCTACAATGAGCAGTTCTTC. Translated: CASRGVGGRTTYNEQFF.

The chain has TRBV5-4 and TRBJ2-7, with TRBD1 matching over 7 bases. CDR1 SGHNT and CDR2 YYREEE come from the germline V gene (reference sequence). The V segment lost 3 bases and the J segment 2 bases; nucleotides outside the gene matches: 2. The CDR3 covers 13 residues. The CDR3 spells CASSWGQTYEQYF. The DNA for the CDR3 is TGTGCCAGCAGCTGGGGACAGACCTACGAGCAGTACTTC.

On this clone: The junction departs from the called germline gene at one end, perhaps through a read error. V is TRBV7-9 and J is TRBJ2-1; TRBD2 matches at 10 bases. Germline assignment: CDR1 SEHNR and CDR2 FQNEAQ (reference sequence). The CDR3 extends over 14 amino acids. The CDR3 nucleotides read TGTGCCAGCAGCCTAGCGGGAGATAGAAATGAGCAGTTCTTC. It is translated as CASSLAGDRNEQFF.

Here the CDR3 reads CACTGGNTEAFF. CDR3 coding DNA: TGTGCCTGTACAGGGGGGAACACTGAAGCTTTCTTT. The chain is built from TRBV30 and TRBJ1-1; 8 bases match TRBD1. Germline V gene data show CDR1 as GTSNPN and CDR2 as SVGIG (reference sequence). With 6 bases clipped from V and 1 base from J, the junction kept 1 base outside the gene matches. The CDR3 runs to 12 residues. Variable domain in full (rest from reference TRBV30 and TRBJ1-1): SQTIHQWPATLVQPVGSPLSLECTVEGTSNPNLYWYRQAAGRGLQLLFYSVGIGQISSEVPQNLSASRPQDRQFILSSKKLLLSDSGFYLCACTGGNTEAFFGQGTRLTVV.